The clone carrying this T cell receptor (beta chain) was recorded many times. What it binds is unknown. Study processing details: CDR3 was compared across clinicopathological groups, and the resulting differences were used to build a distant-metastasis classifier for papillary thyroid cancer. TCRdb reanalyzed the PCR reads via MiXCR. For this entry, the V and J calls and clone size follow TCRdb and not the study's own pipeline. Of 85,000 to 100,000 clones listed, approximately 11% are singletons. This sample stems from a study of metastatic and nonmetastatic thyroid tumors. Study at large: Repertoires were compared across blood and tumor or nodule tissue from malignant and benign thyroid patients. Study results and caveats: It was reportedly found that TCR beta diversity was significantly higher in malignant thyroid tumors than in benign nodules, a difference seen in both blood and tumor samples.

Germline loops: CDR1 SGHTA, CDR2 FQGNSA. V was pared by 5 bases and J by 2 bases, with 14 bases between. The CDR3 consists of 15 residues. No patient received treatment before thyroid surgery. Material for sequencing was blood. The receptor comes from a female donor with papillary thyroid cancer or a benign thyroid nodule (not recorded which). Some clones in this sample may be carry-over from other donors' samples. V is TRBV7-2 and J is TRBJ2-3; tentative D call: TRBD2 (5 bases). This CDR3 reads CASSQVRRATDTQYF. The CDR3 DNA sequence: TGTGCCAGCAGCCAAGTTCGGCGGGCCACAGATACGCAGTATTTT.